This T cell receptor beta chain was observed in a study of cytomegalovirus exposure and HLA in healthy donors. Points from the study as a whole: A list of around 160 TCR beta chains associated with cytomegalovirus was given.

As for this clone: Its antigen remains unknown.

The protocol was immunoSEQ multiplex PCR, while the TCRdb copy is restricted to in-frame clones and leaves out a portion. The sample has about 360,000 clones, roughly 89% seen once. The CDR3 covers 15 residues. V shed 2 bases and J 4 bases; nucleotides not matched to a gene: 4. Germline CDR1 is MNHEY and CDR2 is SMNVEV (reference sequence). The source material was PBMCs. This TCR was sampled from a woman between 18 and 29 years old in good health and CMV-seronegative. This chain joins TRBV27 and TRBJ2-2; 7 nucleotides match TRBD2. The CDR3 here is CASSLGGRSTGELFF. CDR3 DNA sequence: TGTGCCAGCAGTTTAGGCGGGAGATCCACCGGGGAGCTGTTTTTT.